The TCR beta chain under discussion was sequenced for a study of neurological immune-mediated disorders. This clonotype appeared many times. Germline V lookup: CDR1 SGHRS, CDR2 YFSETQ. There are 18 residues in the CDR3. The J segment lost 3 bases and the V segment lost 4 bases, leaving 15 bases of the junction unmatched. The unsorted libraries were prepared from 2 million PBMCs (stored at -80 C). TCRdb processed the 5' RACE reads anew with MiXCR; each CDR3 protein has one entry. The sample has 40,000 to 45,000 distinct CDR3 sequences; approximately 11% are singletons. V is TRBV5-1 and J is TRBJ2-1, with TRBD2 matching over 8 bases. Sequenced material: PBMCs. This clonotype originated in a female donor in good health. CDR3 sequence: CASSPKPPPAGDYNEQFF. CDR3 in DNA: TGCGCCAGCAGCCCTAAACCCCCCCCAGCGGGGGACTACAATGAGCAGTTCTTC.